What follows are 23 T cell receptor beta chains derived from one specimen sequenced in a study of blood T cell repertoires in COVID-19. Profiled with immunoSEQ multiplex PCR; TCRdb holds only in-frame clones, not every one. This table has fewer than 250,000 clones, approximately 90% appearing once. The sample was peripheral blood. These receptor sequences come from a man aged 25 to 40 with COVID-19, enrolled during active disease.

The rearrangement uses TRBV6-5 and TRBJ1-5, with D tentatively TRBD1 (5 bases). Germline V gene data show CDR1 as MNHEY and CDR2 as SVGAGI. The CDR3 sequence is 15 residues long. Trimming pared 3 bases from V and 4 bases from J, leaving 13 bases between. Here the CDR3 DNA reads TGTGCCAGCAGTTATTCGGGGGTAGGGAATCAGCCCCAGCATTTT. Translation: CASSYSGVGNQPQHF.

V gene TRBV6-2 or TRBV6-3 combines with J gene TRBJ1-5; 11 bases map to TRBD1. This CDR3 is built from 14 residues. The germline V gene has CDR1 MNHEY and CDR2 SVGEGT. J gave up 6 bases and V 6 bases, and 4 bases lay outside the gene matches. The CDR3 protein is CASSGTGGRQPQHF. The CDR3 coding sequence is TGTGCCAGCAGCGGGACAGGGGGTCGTCAGCCCCAGCATTTT.

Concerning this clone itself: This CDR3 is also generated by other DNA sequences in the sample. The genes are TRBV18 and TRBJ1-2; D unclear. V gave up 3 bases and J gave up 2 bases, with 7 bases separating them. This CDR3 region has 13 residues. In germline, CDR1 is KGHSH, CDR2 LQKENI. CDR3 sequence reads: CASSPDKNYGYTF. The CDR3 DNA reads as TGTGCCAGCTCACCCGACAAGAACTATGGCTACACCTTC. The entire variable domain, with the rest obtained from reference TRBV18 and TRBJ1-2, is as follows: NAGVMQNPRHLVRRRGQEARLRCSPMKGHSHVYWYRQLPEEGLKFMVYLQKENIIDESGMPKERFSAEFPKEGPSILRIQQVVRGDSAAYFCASSPDKNYGYTFGSGTRLTVV.

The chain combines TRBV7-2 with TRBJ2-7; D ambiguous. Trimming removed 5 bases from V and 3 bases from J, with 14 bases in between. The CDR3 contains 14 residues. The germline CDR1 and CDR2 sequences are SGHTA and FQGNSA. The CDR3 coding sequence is TGTGCCAGCAGCGTTAGACACCCCAGCTACGAGCAGTACTTC. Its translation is CASSVRHPSYEQYF.

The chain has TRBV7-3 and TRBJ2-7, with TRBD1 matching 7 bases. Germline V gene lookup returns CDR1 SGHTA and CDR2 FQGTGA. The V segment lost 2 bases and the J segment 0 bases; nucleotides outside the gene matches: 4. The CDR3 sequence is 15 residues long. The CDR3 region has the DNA TGTGCCAGCAGCTTATTAGGGGACAGCTCCTACGAGCAGTACTTC. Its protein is CASSLLGDSSYEQYF. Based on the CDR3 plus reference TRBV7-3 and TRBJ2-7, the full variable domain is GAGVSQTPSNKVTEKGKYVELRCDPISGHTALYWYRQSLGQGPEFLIYFQGTGAADDSGLPNDRFFAVRPEGSVSTLKIQRTERGDSAVYLCASSLLGDSSYEQYFGPGTRLTVT.

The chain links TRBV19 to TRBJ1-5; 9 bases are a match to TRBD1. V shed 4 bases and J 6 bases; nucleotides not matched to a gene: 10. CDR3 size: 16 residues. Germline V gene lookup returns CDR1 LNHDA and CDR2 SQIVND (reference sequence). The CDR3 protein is CASSTGTGRGGQPQHF. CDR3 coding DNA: TGTGCCAGTAGTACCGGGACAGGGAGAGGAGGTCAGCCCCAGCATTTT.

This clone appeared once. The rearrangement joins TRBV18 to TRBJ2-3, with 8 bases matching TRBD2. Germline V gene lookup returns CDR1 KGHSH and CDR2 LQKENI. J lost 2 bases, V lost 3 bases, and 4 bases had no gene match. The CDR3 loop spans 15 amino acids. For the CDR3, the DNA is TGTGCCAGCTCACCGGGACTAGGAACCACAGATACGCAGTATTTT. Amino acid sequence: CASSPGLGTTDTQYF.

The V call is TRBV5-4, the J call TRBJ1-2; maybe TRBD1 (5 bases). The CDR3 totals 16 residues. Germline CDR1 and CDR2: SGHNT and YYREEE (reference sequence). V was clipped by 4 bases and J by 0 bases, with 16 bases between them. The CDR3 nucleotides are TGTGCCAGCAGCACAGGACGGAGACACCCTAACTATGGCTACACCTTC. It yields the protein CASSTGRRHPNYGYTF.

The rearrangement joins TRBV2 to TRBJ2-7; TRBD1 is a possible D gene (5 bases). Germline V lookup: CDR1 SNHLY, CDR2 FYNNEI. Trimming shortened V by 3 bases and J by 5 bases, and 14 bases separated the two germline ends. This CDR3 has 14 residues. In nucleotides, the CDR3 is TGTGCCAGCAGTGACCGGTACAGGCTGAACGAGCAGTACTTC. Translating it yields CASSDRYRLNEQYF.

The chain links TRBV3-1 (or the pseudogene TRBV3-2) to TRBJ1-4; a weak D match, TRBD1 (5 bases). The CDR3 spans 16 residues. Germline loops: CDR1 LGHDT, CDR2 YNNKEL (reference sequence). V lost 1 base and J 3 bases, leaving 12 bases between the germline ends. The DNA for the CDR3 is TGTGCCAGCAGCCAAGGGAGAAGGGGATCTAATGAAAAACTGTTTTTT. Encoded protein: CASSQGRRGSNEKLFF.

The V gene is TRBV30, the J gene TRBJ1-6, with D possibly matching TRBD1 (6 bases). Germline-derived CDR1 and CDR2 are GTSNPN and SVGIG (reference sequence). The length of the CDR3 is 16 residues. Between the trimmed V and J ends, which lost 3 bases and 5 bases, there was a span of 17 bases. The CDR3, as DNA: TGTGCCTGGAGGATAAGTTGGGGGCAGGATAATTCACCCCTCCACTTT. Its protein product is CAWRISWGQDNSPLHF. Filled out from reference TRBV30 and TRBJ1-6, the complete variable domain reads SQTIHQWPATLVQPVGSPLSLECTVEGTSNPNLYWYRQAAGRGLQLLFYSVGIGQISSEVPQNLSASRPQDRQFILSSKKLLLSDSGFYLCAWRISWGQDNSPLHFGNGTRLTVT.

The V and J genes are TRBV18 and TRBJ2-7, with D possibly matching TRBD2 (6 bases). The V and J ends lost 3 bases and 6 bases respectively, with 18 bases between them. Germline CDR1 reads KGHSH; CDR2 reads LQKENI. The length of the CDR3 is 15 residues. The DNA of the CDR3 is TGTGCCAGCTCACCTCCTCACGCGGGGCCCTCCGAGCAGTACTTC. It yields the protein CASSPPHAGPSEQYF.

The CDR3 sequence is CASSQCPGVPVKTSTDTQYF. DNA for the CDR3: TGCGCCAGCAGTCAATGCCCTGGAGTCCCCGTTAAAACTAGCACAGATACGCAGTATTTT. The rearrangement links TRBV23-1 to TRBJ2-3; D gene uncertain. TRBV23-1 is an open reading frame, and its role is uncertain. The V end was cut by 1 base, the J end by 0 bases, with 23 bases between. The CDR3 runs 20 residues.

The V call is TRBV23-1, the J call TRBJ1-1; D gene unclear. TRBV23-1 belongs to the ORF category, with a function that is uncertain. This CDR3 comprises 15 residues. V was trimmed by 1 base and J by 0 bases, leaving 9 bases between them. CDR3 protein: CASSQCSPLNTEAFF. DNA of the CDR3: TGCGCCAGCAGTCAATGTAGCCCCTTGAACACTGAAGCTTTCTTT.

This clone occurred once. Written as DNA, the CDR3 is TGTGCCAGCAGCTCCCGGACAGGGAACACTGAAGCTTTCTTT. Protein sequence: CASSSRTGNTEAFF. This chain uses TRBV9 with TRBJ1-1; 7 positions agree with TRBD1. The trim removed 4 bases at V and 1 base at J, leaving 4 bases unmatched. The CDR3 contains 14 residues. The germline V gene encodes CDR1 SGDLS and CDR2 YYNGEE.

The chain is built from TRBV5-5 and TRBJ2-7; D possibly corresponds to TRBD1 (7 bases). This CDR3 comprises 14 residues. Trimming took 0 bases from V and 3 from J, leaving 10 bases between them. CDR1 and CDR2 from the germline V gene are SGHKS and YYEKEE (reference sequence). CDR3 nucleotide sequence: TGTGCCAGCAGCTTGGGACAGGGACTCTACGAGCAGTACTTC. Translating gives CASSLGQGLYEQYF.

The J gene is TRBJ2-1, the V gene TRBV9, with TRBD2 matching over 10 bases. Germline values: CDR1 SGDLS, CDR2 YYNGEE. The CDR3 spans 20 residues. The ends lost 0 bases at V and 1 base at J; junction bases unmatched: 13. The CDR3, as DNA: TGTGCCAGCAGCGTAGTTTCTAGCGGGAGCTATTTTAGGTCCTACAATGAGCAGTTCTTC. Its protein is CASSVVSSGSYFRSYNEQFF.

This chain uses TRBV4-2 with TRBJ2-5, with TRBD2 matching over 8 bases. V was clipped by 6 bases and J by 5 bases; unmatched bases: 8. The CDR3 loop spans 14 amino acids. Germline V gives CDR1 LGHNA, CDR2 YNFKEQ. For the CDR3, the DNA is TGTGCCAGCAGTTTCGACGGGGGGGCCGAGACCCAGTACTTC. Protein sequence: CASSFDGGAETQYF.

Here the CDR3 reads CASSYSTFRTENYGYTF. The CDR3 nucleotides are TGTGCCAGCAGTTACTCAACTTTTCGGACAGAGAACTATGGCTACACCTTC. The genes are TRBV6-2 or TRBV6-3 and TRBJ1-2, with D tentatively TRBD1 (6 bases). V was clipped by 0 bases and J by 2 bases, with 16 bases between them. The CDR3 totals 17 residues. Germline V gene lookup returns CDR1 MNHEY and CDR2 SVGEGT.

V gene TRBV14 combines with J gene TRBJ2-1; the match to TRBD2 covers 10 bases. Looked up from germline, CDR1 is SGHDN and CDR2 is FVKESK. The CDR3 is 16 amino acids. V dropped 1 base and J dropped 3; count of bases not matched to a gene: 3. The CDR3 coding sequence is TGTGCCAGCAGCCAAGTAGCGGGAGGATTCTACAATGAGCAGTTCTTC. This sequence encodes CASSQVAGGFYNEQFF.

The CDR3: CASSPGIGGEAGYTF. As DNA, the CDR3 is TGTGCCAGCAGCCCGGGTATCGGGGGTGAGGCTGGCTACACCTTC. The genes are TRBV5-4 and TRBJ1-2; D may be TRBD1 (5 bases). Germline V gene lookup returns CDR1 SGHNT and CDR2 YYREEE (reference sequence). The CDR3 is 15 amino acids. V was pared by 4 bases and J by 7 bases, with 20 bases between.

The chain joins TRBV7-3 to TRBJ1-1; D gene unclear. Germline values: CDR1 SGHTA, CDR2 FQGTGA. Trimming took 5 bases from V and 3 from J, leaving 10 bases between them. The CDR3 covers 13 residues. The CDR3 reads CASSLQEDTEAFF. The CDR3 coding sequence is TGTGCCAGCAGCCTCCAGGAGGACACTGAAGCTTTCTTT.

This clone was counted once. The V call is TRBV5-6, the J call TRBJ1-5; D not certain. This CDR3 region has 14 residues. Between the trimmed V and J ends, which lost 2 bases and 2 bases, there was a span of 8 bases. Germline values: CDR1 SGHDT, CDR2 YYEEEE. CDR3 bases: TGTGCCAGCAGCTTAGCCAGCGGCAATCAGCCCCAGCATTTT. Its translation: CASSLASGNQPQHF.